Below, 3 T cell receptor beta chains from the same sample are listed, as sequenced in a study of shared clonotypes between healthy human individuals. Only in-frame clones appear in the TCRdb table, and some are missing; sequencing was by immunoSEQ multiplex PCR. The sample comprises fewer than 3 million clones, around 90% of which are singletons, and 0.37% rests with the top ten. Source material: naive CD4+ T cells from PBMCs. Subset denoted: CD45RA+ positively selected. Every receptor here comes from a man aged 18-30 years in good health. Some clones in this sample may be carry-over from other donors' samples.

DNA of the CDR3: TGTGCCAGCTCACCAACAGGGATTCTCTCCGGGGAGCTGTTTTTT. It translates to CASSPTGILSGELFF. The chain employs TRBV18 and TRBJ2-2, with D maybe TRBD1 (6 bases). Trimming removed 2 bases at V and 6 bases at J, with 13 bases between. CDR3 length: 15 amino acids. The germline V gene encodes CDR1 KGHSH and CDR2 LQKENI.

The gene calls are TRBV15 and TRBJ1-2; D remains ambiguous. The CDR3 has 16 residues. V gave up 0 bases and J gave up 2 bases, with 13 bases separating them. Germline values: CDR1 LNHNV, CDR2 YYDKDF (reference sequence). The CDR3 sequence: CATSREAGAKNYGYTF. The CDR3 DNA reads as TGTGCCACCAGCAGAGAGGCAGGAGCCAAAAACTATGGCTACACCTTC.

The chain is built from TRBV7-3 and TRBJ2-5, with D hard to call. Germline V lookup: CDR1 SGHTA, CDR2 FQGTGA. V lost 6 bases and J 5 bases, leaving 13 bases between the germline ends. The CDR3 has 13 amino acids. In DNA form, the CDR3 reads TGTGCCAGCAGTTATGGCCTCGGGGAGACCCAGTACTTC. Encoded protein: CASSYGLGETQYF. The variable domain in full, with the rest retrieved from reference TRBV7-3 and TRBJ2-5, is GAGVSQTPSNKVTEKGKYVELRCDPISGHTALYWYRQSLGQGPEFLIYFQGTGAADDSGLPNDRFFAVRPEGSVSTLKIQRTERGDSAVYLCASSYGLGETQYFGPGTRLLVL.